This TCR beta chain emerged from a study of blood T cell repertoires in COVID-19. Study as a whole: Donors in the United States, Italy and Spain gave samples during acute or convalescent COVID-19. PBMCs, B-cell-depleted T cells, or T cells provided the cDNA or gDNA that made up the material.

Original data processing: Counts of nucleated cells, estimated from reference gene primer amplification, were obtained. TCRdb's table, derived via immunoSEQ multiplex PCR, lists solely in-frame clones and lacks some. V and J calls and clone size are those listed in that table; D and trimming were worked out from the DNA. The table shows approximately 300,000 clones, with just under 90% occurring only once. The CDR3 has 13 residues. V was cut by 2 bases and J by 1 base, with 6 bases left in between. Germline V CDR1 and CDR2: SGHRS, YFSETQ. The sequencing input was peripheral blood. The chain joins TRBV5-1 to TRBJ1-1; no clear D gene. The TCR originated in a woman between 45 and 65 years old with COVID-19, enrolled during active disease. This CDR3 reads CASSFTRNTEAFF. In DNA, the CDR3 is TGCGCCAGCAGCTTTACTCGGAACACTGAAGCTTTCTTT.